The 21 T cell receptor beta chains reported below all come from one sample, sequenced in a study of tumor-infiltrating lymphocytes in localized non-small cell lung cancer. The table came from immunoSEQ multiplex PCR; TCRdb's copy has only in-frame clones and leaves some out. Of more than 12,000 clones listed, around 70% are singletons. Sequenced input: uninvolved lung tissue not adjacent to the tumor. All receptors come from a human donor with non-small cell lung cancer.

This clone has a single count. This chain connects TRBV30 to TRBJ1-6, with D possibly TRBD1 on 6 matching bases. The germline V gene encodes CDR1 GTSNPN and CDR2 SVGIG (reference sequence). The CDR3 sequence is 14 residues long. Trimming cost V 3 bases and J 10 bases, with 16 bases left between them. CDR3 in DNA: TGTGCCTGGAGGTTCGTTACAGGGAGGTCACCCCTCCACTTT. This gives the protein CAWRFVTGRSPLHF.

A few counts support this clone. V and J are TRBV25-1 and TRBJ1-2, with TRBD1 matching over 7 bases. CDR3 length: 11 amino acids. Losses at the gene ends were 6 bases for V and 5 bases for J; bases not matched to a gene: 0. Germline V gene lookup returns CDR1 MGHDK and CDR2 SYGVNS. The CDR3 loop is CASRTGYGYTF. In nucleotides, the CDR3 is TGTGCCAGCAGGACAGGGTATGGCTACACCTTC.

The chain uses TRBV11-3 and TRBJ2-2; TRBD1 is a possible D gene (5 bases). V dropped 8 bases and J dropped 7 bases, with 14 bases sitting between them. Germline V lookup: CDR1 SGHNT, CDR2 YENEEA. CDR3 size: 13 residues. CDR3 residues: CASSWGPGGELFF. CDR3 nucleotides: TGTGCCAGCTCATGGGGCCCCGGCGGGGAGCTGTTTTTT.

The DNA of the CDR3 is TGTGCCAGCAGTCCCGCGCTAGATTTGTACGAGCAGTACTTC. This codes for CASSPALDLYEQYF. This chain connects TRBV28 to TRBJ2-7; D unresolved. Between the trimmed V and J ends, which lost 5 bases and 4 bases, there was a span of 15 bases. Germline V gives CDR1 MDHEN, CDR2 SYDVKM. The CDR3 extends over 14 amino acids.

J is TRBJ2-7 and V is TRBV5-1; D is undetermined. CDR3 length equals 15 residues. The V gene lost 1 base and the J gene lost 2 bases, with 13 bases spanning the gap. Germline values: CDR1 SGHRS, CDR2 YFSETQ. The CDR3 reads CASSLNGDTAYEQYF. In DNA, the CDR3 is TGCGCCAGCAGCTTGAATGGCGACACCGCCTACGAGCAGTACTTC.

This chain links TRBV30 with TRBJ1-5; D call uncertain. V was shortened by 0 bases and J by 0 bases, with 6 bases between the two germline ends. The CDR3 totals 14 residues. Germline lookup yields CDR1 GTSNPN and CDR2 SVGIG (reference sequence). This CDR3 reads CAWSVGYSNQPQHF. For the CDR3, the DNA is TGTGCCTGGAGTGTGGGATATAGCAATCAGCCCCAGCATTTT.

The CDR3 here is CAWNHRGGYEQYF. The CDR3 DNA sequence: TGTGCCTGGAACCACAGGGGGGGCTACGAGCAGTACTTC. The gene calls are TRBV30 and TRBJ2-7; weak D call: TRBD1 (8 bases). Germline CDR1 reads GTSNPN; CDR2 reads SVGIG (reference sequence). This CDR3 has 13 amino acids. V lost 4 bases, J lost 3 bases, and 13 bases lay in between.

The J gene is TRBJ2-3, the V gene TRBV5-1; 9 bases align to TRBD2. With 0 bases clipped from V and 5 bases from J, the junction kept 10 bases outside the gene matches. The CDR3 sequence is 17 residues long. Germline CDR1 is SGHRS and CDR2 is YFSETQ. The CDR3, as DNA: TGCGCCAGCAGCTTGGATTTCGGCGGGGGGGTTGTAGATACGCAGTATTTT. Its translation: CASSLDFGGGVVDTQYF.

The gene calls are TRBV10-2 and TRBJ1-5; D is unclear. CDR1 and CDR2 (germline): WSHSY, SAAADI. The CDR3 consists of 17 residues. V lost 0 bases and J lost 2, with 14 bases in between. CDR3 nucleotide sequence: TGCGCCAGCAGTGAGTCCCCCGGGAGGTTTGGCAATCAGCCCCAGCATTTT. Translation: CASSESPGRFGNQPQHF.

The chain couples TRBV7-8 to TRBJ1-3; D ambiguous. CDR1 is SGHVS, CDR2 FQNEAQ, per germline. This CDR3 comprises 15 residues. V lost 7 bases to trimming and J lost 0 bases, with 13 bases between them. The CDR3 DNA follows: TGTGCCAGCAACCCAACCGGAATCTCTGGAAACACCATATATTTT. Its translation is CASNPTGISGNTIYF.

V and J are TRBV27 and TRBJ2-7, with 7 bases lining up with TRBD2. Germline CDR1 and CDR2: MNHEY and SMNVEV (reference sequence). This CDR3 is 15 amino acids long. V shed 4 bases and J 5 bases; nucleotides not matched to a gene: 11. The DNA of the CDR3 is TGTGCCAGCAGTTCGCTCGGGGGAGGGGCGAACGAGCAGTACTTC. Translating it yields CASSSLGGGANEQYF.

The V call is TRBV30, the J call TRBJ2-3; TRBD2 aligns across 10 bases. Per germline, CDR1 GTSNPN and CDR2 SVGIG (reference sequence). The CDR3 loop spans 18 amino acids. J gave up 0 bases and V 1 base, and 10 bases lay outside the gene matches. CDR3 protein: CAWSEFSGGFSSTDTQYF. The DNA of the CDR3 is TGTGCCTGGAGTGAGTTTAGCGGGGGGTTCTCAAGCACAGATACGCAGTATTTT.

The table lists this clone with a count of one. V is TRBV27 and J is TRBJ1-2, with a weak D call TRBD1 (5 bases). V was cut by 0 bases and J by 4 bases, with 15 bases left in between. The CDR3 loop spans 16 amino acids. CDR1 and CDR2 from the germline V gene are MNHEY and SMNVEV (reference sequence). The CDR3 DNA is TGTGCCAGCAGTTTATCGAGAGTCCAGGGCGGCTATGGCTACACCTTC. This encodes CASSLSRVQGGYGYTF.

The gene calls are TRBV7-3 and TRBJ2-2; D remains unclear. CDR1 is SGHTA and CDR2 is FQGTGA in the germline V gene. This CDR3 comprises 12 residues. V gave up 5 bases and J gave up 7 bases, with 8 bases separating them. CDR3 in amino acids: CASSAPVGELFF. For the CDR3, the DNA is TGTGCCAGCAGCGCCCCGGTCGGGGAGCTGTTTTTT.

Judged by abundance, this clone is large. V is TRBV30 and J is TRBJ2-2; D is unresolved. From germline, CDR1 is GTSNPN and CDR2 SVGIG (reference sequence). V shed 4 bases and J shed 4 bases, with 7 bases lying between them. This CDR3 spans 12 amino acids. The CDR3 here is CAWTPGTGELFF. The CDR3 nucleotides are TGTGCCTGGACCCCGGGCACCGGGGAGCTGTTTTTT.

The V call is TRBV6-5, the J call TRBJ1-2; D not certain. CDR3 length equals 13 residues. The germline gives CDR1 MNHEY, CDR2 SVGAGI. V was trimmed by 6 bases and J by 5 bases, leaving 13 bases between them. The CDR3 coding sequence is TGTGCCAGCAGGGGCCAGGTTGTATATGGCTACACCTTC. Its protein product is CASRGQVVYGYTF.

The chain employs TRBV10-3 and TRBJ2-1, with unresolved D. Germline assignment: CDR1 ENHRY and CDR2 SYGVKD. The germline V and J ends were trimmed by 6 bases and 3 bases, with 9 bases remaining between them. This CDR3 is built from 13 residues. CDR3 region: CAISRTDYNEQFF. The CDR3 region has the DNA TGTGCCATCAGCAGGACGGACTACAATGAGCAGTTCTTC.

The rearrangement links TRBV5-1 to TRBJ2-5; D might be TRBD2 (6 bases). Deletions cut 4 bases from V and 4 bases from J, with 14 bases between. The CDR3 consists of 14 residues. CDR1 is SGHRS and CDR2 is YFSETQ in the germline V gene. The CDR3 coding sequence is TGCGCCAGCAGCCCGGAGGGCCTAGGAGAGACCCAGTACTTC. Translating gives CASSPEGLGETQYF.

This clone was counted only a few times. This chain joins TRBV28 and TRBJ2-7, with a tentative D call TRBD1 (5 bases). The V end was cut by 5 bases, the J end by 0 bases, with 11 bases between. CDR1 and CDR2 from the germline V gene are MDHEN and SYDVKM. The CDR3 totals 14 residues. Here the CDR3 reads CASSPGHLSYEQYF. The DNA for the CDR3 is TGTGCCAGCAGTCCTGGACACCTCTCCTACGAGCAGTACTTC.

This clone was counted between two and nine times. The chain employs TRBV9 and TRBJ1-1; 8 positions agree with TRBD1. V shed 3 bases and J 0 bases; nucleotides not matched to a gene: 1. The germline CDR1 and CDR2 sequences are SGDLS and YYNGEE. This CDR3 has 14 residues. The CDR3 nucleotides are TGTGCCAGCAGCGGGACAGGGATGAACACTGAAGCTTTCTTT. It is translated as CASSGTGMNTEAFF.

The gene calls are TRBV19 and TRBJ1-6, with a tentative D call TRBD1 (6 bases). Looked up from germline, CDR1 is LNHDA and CDR2 is SQIVND (reference sequence). CDR3 size: 15 residues. Trimming took off 6 bases at V and 6 bases at J, with 15 bases between the two ends. The CDR3 DNA reads as TGTGCCAGTAGGGGTCTTCAGGGGATTAATTCACCCCTCCACTTT. As protein: CASRGLQGINSPLHF.